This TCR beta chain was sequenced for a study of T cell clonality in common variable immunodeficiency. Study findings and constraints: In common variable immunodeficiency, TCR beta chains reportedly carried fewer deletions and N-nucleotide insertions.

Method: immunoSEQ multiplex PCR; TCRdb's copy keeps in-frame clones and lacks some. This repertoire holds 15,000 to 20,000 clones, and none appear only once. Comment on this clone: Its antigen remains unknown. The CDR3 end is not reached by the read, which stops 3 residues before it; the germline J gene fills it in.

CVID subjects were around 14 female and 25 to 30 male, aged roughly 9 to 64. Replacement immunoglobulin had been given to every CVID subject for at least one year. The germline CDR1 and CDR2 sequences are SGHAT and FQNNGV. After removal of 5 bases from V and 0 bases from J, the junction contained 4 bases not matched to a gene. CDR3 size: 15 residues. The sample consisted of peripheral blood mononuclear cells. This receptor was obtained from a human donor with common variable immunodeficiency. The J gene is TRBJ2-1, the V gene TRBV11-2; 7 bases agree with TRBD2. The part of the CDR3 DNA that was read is TGTGCCAGCAGCACTGCTAGCGGCTCCTACAATGAG. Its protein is CASSTASGSYNE. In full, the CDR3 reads CASSTASGSYNEQFF.